One and the same sample provided the 31 T cell receptor beta chains below, sequenced in a study of CD8 T cells in Susac syndrome. RNA totalling roughly 0.45 to 1 ug underwent reverse transcription with random hexamers. TCRdb redid the calling of the immunoSEQ multiplex PCR reads with MiXCR, one entry per CDR3 protein. The sample lists roughly 140,000 distinct CDR3 sequences; approximately 94% were seen once. Sequencing was carried out using CD8+ T cells from PBMCs. Receptors were obtained from a human donor with multiple sclerosis.

This chain joins TRBV12-3 or TRBV12-4 and TRBJ2-3; 10 bases agree with TRBD1. V lost 7 bases, J lost 2 bases, and 6 bases stayed unmatched. The CDR3 extends over 15 amino acids. CDR3 protein: CASTRGTGATDTQYF. CDR3 DNA sequence: TGTGCCAGCACCCGCGGGACAGGGGCCACAGATACGCAGTATTTT.

This clonotype was picked up a small number of times. This chain connects TRBV29-1 to TRBJ1-1; D gene uncertain. Germline CDR1 and CDR2: SQVTM and ANQGSEA. The CDR3 runs 10 residues. V was trimmed by 3 bases and J by 5 bases, leaving 4 bases between them. The CDR3 sequence is CSVEGTEAFF. CDR3 bases: TGCAGCGTTGAGGGGACTGAAGCTTTCTTT.

This rearrangement joins TRBV2 to TRBJ1-1; D possibly corresponds to TRBD1 (6 bases). The CDR3 consists of 11 residues. The germline CDR1 and CDR2 sequences are SNHLY and FYNNEI. Trimming removed 6 bases from V and 11 bases from J, with 13 bases in between. CDR3 sequence (DNA): TGTGCCAGCAGCCTGGGGGCCTTGGCTTTCTTT. This gives the protein CASSLGALAFF.

The gene calls are TRBV6-5 and TRBJ2-1; possibly TRBD1 or TRBD2 for D (5 bases each). Trimming cost V 2 bases and J 1 base, with 9 bases left between them. The CDR3 has 15 amino acids. Germline CDR1 is MNHEY and CDR2 is SVGAGI. The CDR3: CASSYEGNSYNEQFF. For the CDR3, the DNA is TGTGCCAGCAGTTACGAGGGGAATTCCTACAATGAGCAGTTCTTC.

The chain is built from TRBV27 and TRBJ2-7, with TRBD2 matching over 11 bases. V dropped 7 bases and J dropped 2; count of bases not matched to a gene: 10. There are 16 residues in the CDR3. Germline V gene sequence: CDR1 MNHEY, CDR2 SMNVEV (reference sequence). Written as DNA, the CDR3 is TGTGCCAGCACTAGCCTCGGGACTAGCGGAGCCTACGAGCAGTACTTC. It encodes CASTSLGTSGAYEQYF.

The chain links TRBV9 to TRBJ1-2, with D uncertain. Germline values: CDR1 SGDLS, CDR2 YYNGEE. The CDR3 covers 10 residues. V lost 4 bases and J lost 13, with 11 bases in between. CDR3 sequence: CASSPREVTF. CDR3 DNA: TGTGCCAGCAGCCCAAGGGAGGTCACCTTC.

This clonotype has only one observation. The chain links TRBV6-2 or TRBV6-3 to TRBJ1-5; D remains ambiguous. Trimming took 7 bases from V and 4 from J, leaving 8 bases between them. CDR1 is MNHEY, CDR2 SVGEGT, per germline. This CDR3 region has 12 residues. Here the CDR3 reads CASTSRNQPQHF. CDR3 nucleotides: TGTGCCAGCACCTCGCGGAATCAGCCCCAGCATTTT.

The V and J genes are TRBV5-1 and TRBJ2-4, with no clear D. Trimming took 4 bases from V and 3 from J, leaving 11 bases between them. Germline CDR1 SGHRS, CDR2 YFSETQ. The CDR3 spans 14 residues. The CDR3 DNA is TGCGCCAGCAGCGGATCGGGTGGCAAAAACATTCAGTACTTC. Residues: CASSGSGGKNIQYF.

This clonotype was counted once. The CDR3 DNA reads TGCGCCAGCGGCCGTGGACAGGACTACTACAATGAGCAGTTCTTC. Protein product: CASGRGQDYYNEQFF. The gene calls are TRBV10-2 and TRBJ2-1; possibly TRBD1 for D (7 bases). The germline CDR1 and CDR2 sequences are WSHSY and SAAADI. The CDR3 is 15 amino acids. Trimming shortened V by 8 bases and J by 3 bases, and 17 bases separated the two germline ends.

This clonotype showed up just once. The J gene is TRBJ2-7, the V gene TRBV5-1, with D uncertain. The germline gives CDR1 SGHRS, CDR2 YFSETQ. V was pared by 0 bases and J by 2 bases, with 12 bases between. The CDR3 totals 15 residues. CDR3 bases: TGCGCCAGCAGCTTGGATCTGGGTTACCCCTACGAGCAGTACTTC. This sequence encodes CASSLDLGYPYEQYF.

The chain is built from TRBV28 and TRBJ1-2; the match to TRBD1 covers 7 bases. Germline CDR1 is MDHEN and CDR2 is SYDVKM. The V and J ends lost 5 bases and 3 bases, in that order; junction bases with no gene match: 15. The CDR3 spans 17 residues. The CDR3 protein is CASSRGQTHREYYGYTF. The CDR3 coding sequence is TGTGCCAGCAGTAGGGGACAGACCCACCGAGAATACTATGGCTACACCTTC.

V usage is TRBV7-9 and J usage is TRBJ2-2; D gene uncertain. This CDR3 is 16 amino acids long. The V end lost 5 bases, the J end lost 0 bases, and 13 bases lay between the germline ends. The germline CDR1 and CDR2 sequences are SEHNR and FQNEAQ (reference sequence). CDR3 in DNA: TGTGCCAGCAGCACGTCCCTCGACGCGAACACCGGGGAGCTGTTTTTT. It translates to CASSTSLDANTGELFF. Looking up the rest from reference TRBV7-9 and TRBJ2-2 gives the full variable domain: DTGVSQNPRHKITKRGQNVTFRCDPISEHNRLYWYRQTLGQGPEFLTYFQNEAQLEKSRLLSDRFSAERPKGSFSTLEIQRTEQGDSAMYLCASSTSLDANTGELFFGEGSRLTVL.

The count of this clonotype is one. The rearrangement links TRBV15 to TRBJ2-1; a weak D match, TRBD2 (7 bases). V was pared by 5 bases and J by 7 bases, with 21 bases between. The CDR3 extends over 16 amino acids. CDR1 and CDR2 (germline): LNHNV, YYDKDF (reference sequence). The CDR3 bases are TGTGCCACCAGCCTCCATCCCCGGGGGGCGGGGAATGAGCAGTTCTTC. As protein: CATSLHPRGAGNEQFF. Looking up the rest from reference TRBV15 and TRBJ2-1 gives the full variable domain: DAMVIQNPRYQVTQFGKPVTLSCSQTLNHNVMYWYQQKSSQAPKLLFHYYDKDFNNEADTPDNFQSRRPNTSFCFLDIRSPGLGDTAMYLCATSLHPRGAGNEQFFGPGTRLTVL.

The genes are TRBV11-2 and TRBJ2-1; 7 bases fit TRBD2. The trim removed 3 bases at V and 8 bases at J, leaving 4 bases unmatched. Germline CDR1 and CDR2: SGHAT and FQNNGV. This CDR3 has 13 residues. The CDR3 reads CASSFSAGDEQFF. Written as DNA, the CDR3 is TGTGCCAGCAGCTTTTCGGCGGGGGATGAGCAGTTCTTC.

The count of this clonotype is one. V is TRBV14 and J is TRBJ1-5; D unclear. V lost 2 bases and J 10 bases, leaving 12 bases between the germline ends. The CDR3 spans 13 residues. Germline CDR1 SGHDN, CDR2 FVKESK. The CDR3 spells CASSQNRNGPQHF. The CDR3 nucleotides read TGTGCCAGCAGCCAAAACAGAAATGGTCCCCAGCATTTT.

The gene calls are TRBV3-1 and TRBJ1-1, with D uncertain. Germline-derived CDR1 and CDR2 are LGHDT and YNNKEL (reference sequence). The V end lost 0 bases, the J end lost 7 bases, and 15 bases lay between the germline ends. The CDR3 totals 15 residues. CDR3 loop: CASSQDGAWYGEAFF. The CDR3 DNA reads TGTGCCAGCAGCCAAGATGGAGCGTGGTATGGTGAAGCTTTCTTT.

The chain uses TRBV29-1 and TRBJ2-2; 9 nucleotides match TRBD1. This CDR3 has 15 residues. Per the germline V gene, CDR1 is SQVTM and CDR2 is ANQGSEA. J was trimmed by 6 bases and V by 7 bases; bases with no gene match: 12. CDR3 loop: CSARVGTGLPGELFF. CDR3 in DNA: TGCAGCGCCCGAGTGGGGACAGGGCTCCCCGGGGAGCTGTTTTTT.

The genes are TRBV29-1 and TRBJ1-1; 8 nucleotides agree with TRBD1. V lost 4 bases and J lost 1; bases outside the gene matches: 11. Germline V CDR1 and CDR2: SQVTM, ANQGSEA. This CDR3 spans 16 amino acids. CDR3 nucleotide sequence: TGCAGCGTTGCGGGCCGGGGCAGGGGGCCGAACACTGAAGCTTTCTTT. Translation gives CSVAGRGRGPNTEAFF.

The chain carries TRBV25-1 and TRBJ2-5, with D tentatively TRBD1 (6 bases). This CDR3 contains 13 residues. Trimming left V 7 bases short and J 5 bases short, with 14 bases between. Germline V gives CDR1 MGHDK, CDR2 SYGVNS. The DNA of the CDR3 is TGTGCCAGCACGTCAGGGGTTGAGGAGACCCAGTACTTC. This encodes CASTSGVEETQYF.

The rearrangement uses TRBV9 and TRBJ2-3; 7 bases agree with TRBD1. There are 15 residues in the CDR3. With V trimmed by 3 bases and J by 2 bases, 6 bases remained unmatched. Germline loops: CDR1 SGDLS, CDR2 YYNGEE. CDR3: CASSAWDRPTDTQYF. The CDR3 DNA sequence: TGTGCCAGCAGCGCATGGGACAGACCCACAGATACGCAGTATTTT.

The chain uses TRBV7-9 and TRBJ1-5; the D gene is possibly TRBD1 (5 bases). The ends were cut back, 5 bases at V and 4 bases at J, with 15 bases in the middle. The CDR3 contains 15 residues. Germline V gene data show CDR1 as SEHNR and CDR2 as FQNEAQ (reference sequence). Written as DNA, the CDR3 is TGTGCCAGCAGCCCCGCAGGGCAGGAGAATCAGCCCCAGCATTTT. Translating it yields CASSPAGQENQPQHF.

The J gene is TRBJ1-5, the V gene TRBV9, with TRBD1 matching 7 bases. Germline CDR1 is SGDLS and CDR2 is YYNGEE. This CDR3 region has 15 residues. The trim removed 3 bases at V and 3 bases at J, leaving 6 bases unmatched. The CDR3: CASSGSGQVNQPQHF. In DNA form, the CDR3 reads TGTGCCAGCAGCGGGTCTGGACAGGTCAATCAGCCCCAGCATTTT.

The V and J genes are TRBV2 and TRBJ2-7; D ambiguous. Trimming took 7 bases from V and 2 from J, leaving 18 bases between them. Looked up from germline, CDR1 is SNHLY and CDR2 is FYNNEI. CDR3 length: 15 residues. The CDR3 here is CASTTRSSRAYEQYF. In DNA form, the CDR3 reads TGTGCCAGCACCACAAGGTCGAGTAGGGCCTACGAGCAGTACTTC.

The J gene is TRBJ2-6, the V gene TRBV27; 7 positions match TRBD1. The V and J ends lost 5 bases and 1 base, in that order; junction bases with no gene match: 11. Germline V gene sequence: CDR1 MNHEY, CDR2 SMNVEV (reference sequence). This CDR3 spans 18 amino acids. The CDR3 DNA is TGTGCCAGCAGTCCGTACCAGGGGGTCGAGTCTGGGGCCAACGTCCTGACTTTC. This gives the protein CASSPYQGVESGANVLTF.

The chain uses TRBV7-8 and TRBJ1-5; D is perhaps TRBD1 (6 bases). CDR3 size: 16 residues. Germline CDR1 reads SGHVS; CDR2 reads FQNEAQ. The germline V and J ends were trimmed by 2 bases and 2 bases, with 13 bases remaining between them. The CDR3 nucleotides read TGTGCCAGCAGCTTATCCAGGGGAAAAGGCAATCAGCCCCAGCATTTT. Residues: CASSLSRGKGNQPQHF.

This clonotype occurred a few times. The chain joins TRBV27 to TRBJ2-7, with D possibly being TRBD1 (6 bases). The CDR3 covers 13 residues. The V end was cut by 6 bases, the J end by 2 bases, with 11 bases between. Germline CDR1 and CDR2: MNHEY and SMNVEV (reference sequence). The CDR3 spells CASSQGTAYEQYF. The CDR3 coding sequence is TGTGCCAGCAGCCAGGGGACCGCCTACGAGCAGTACTTC.

The chain has TRBV19 and TRBJ2-3; the D call may be TRBD1 or TRBD2 (5 bases each). The CDR3 runs to 16 residues. Germline CDR1 LNHDA, CDR2 SQIVND (reference sequence). The ends were cut back, 7 bases at V and 2 bases at J, with 19 bases in the middle. CDR3 coding DNA: TGTGCCAGTAAGAAGGGACGCACGTTGGTCACAGATACGCAGTATTTT. It specifies CASKKGRTLVTDTQYF.

The J gene is TRBJ2-6, the V gene TRBV29-1; D not certain. CDR3 length equals 15 residues. V lost 2 bases and J 4 bases, leaving 12 bases between the germline ends. Per the germline V gene, CDR1 is SQVTM and CDR2 is ANQGSEA. CDR3 DNA sequence: TGCAGCGTTGAAATTTTAGAGCCCGGGGCCAACGTCCTGACTTTC. Protein sequence: CSVEILEPGANVLTF.

The rearrangement uses TRBV9 and TRBJ1-4; TRBD1 agrees at 7 bases. This CDR3 comprises 14 residues. Germline CDR1 SGDLS, CDR2 YYNGEE. The ends lost 0 bases at V and 4 bases at J; junction bases unmatched: 0. For the CDR3, the DNA is TGTGCCAGCAGCGTAGGGGACAGTAATGAAAAACTGTTTTTT. Its translation: CASSVGDSNEKLFF.

The V gene is TRBV2, the J gene TRBJ1-2; the D is unclear. The CDR3 loop spans 8 amino acids. CDR1 is SNHLY and CDR2 is FYNNEI in the germline V gene. Trimming cost V 6 bases and J 8 bases, with 1 base left between them. In DNA form, the CDR3 reads TGTGCCAGCAGCGGCTACACCTTC. It translates to CASSGYTF.

The chain recombines TRBV29-1 with TRBJ2-7; 10 bases are a match to TRBD1. The CDR3 extends over 13 amino acids. Germline-derived CDR1 and CDR2 are SQVTM and ANQGSEA. Losses at the gene ends were 4 bases for V and 3 bases for J; bases not matched to a gene: 3. CDR3 in DNA: TGCAGCGTTGGGGGGGACAGGGGCTACGAGCAGTACTTC. Amino acids: CSVGGDRGYEQYF.